The rows below give T cell receptor beta chains drawn from one sample of a study of neoadjuvant anti-PD-1 for oral cavity cancer. Data came from immunoSEQ multiplex PCR; TCRdb stores just in-frame clones and leaves some out. The repertoire holds around 6,500 clones, with around 77% as singletons. Here the sequenced sample was PBMCs, taken before nivolumab (anti-PD-1) treatment. The source of these receptors is a person aged 35-79 years with oral cavity squamous cell carcinoma. CDR3s include the opening cysteine and the closing phenylalanine or tryptophan. The D gene is left open where the match is weak. Rows may omit the clone size; those that give it use once, few, many or a size class.

TRBD1	15	.	TRBV2	TRBJ1-2	CASSERQGTPYGYTF	TGTGCCAGCAGTGAAAGACAGGGGACCCCCTATGGCTACACCTTC
.	15	.	TRBV18	TRBJ1-1	CASSLLTGTVSEAFF	TGTGCCAGCTCACTCTTGACAGGTACGGTCTCTGAAGCTTTCTTT
.	14	.	TRBV19	TRBJ1-1	CASSTRGGPTEAFF	TGTGCCAGTAGTACCCGCGGGGGGCCCACTGAAGCTTTCTTT
.	16	.	TRBV6-6	TRBJ2-5	CASSRPGAQGGETQYF	TGTGCCAGCAGTCGGCCGGGAGCTCAGGGTGGGGAGACCCAGTACTTC
.	13	.	TRBV5-1	TRBJ2-3	CASSLARPDTQYF	TGCGCCAGCAGCTTGGCACGACCAGATACGCAGTATTTT
.	15	.	TRBV5-6	TRBJ2-2	CASSLPGVYTGELFF	TGTGCCAGCAGCTTACCTGGTGTCTACACCGGGGAGCTGTTTTTT
.	13	.	TRBV14	TRBJ2-3	CASSQDSRYTQYF	TGTGCCAGCAGCCAAGATTCGAGATATACGCAGTATTTT
.	15	.	TRBV5-4	TRBJ1-6	CASSPRRGPNSPLHF	TGTGCCAGCAGTCCCCGCAGGGGACCTAATTCACCCCTCCACTTT
.	13	.	TRBV7-2	TRBJ2-7	CASSFSLAGEQYF	TGTGCCAGCAGCTTCAGCCTAGCCGGCGAGCAGTACTTC
.	14	few	TRBV6-1	TRBJ2-2	CASSGGSATGELFF	TGTGCCAGCAGTGGAGGCTCAGCCACCGGGGAGCTGTTTTTT
.	16	.	TRBV7-8	TRBJ1-5	CASSFSGTIINQPQHF	TGTGCCAGCAGCTTTTCCGGGACAATAATAAATCAGCCCCAGCATTTT
TRBD1	19	.	TRBV18	TRBJ2-6	CASSPSLGQGASGANVLTF	TGTGCCAGCTCACCTTCTTTGGGACAGGGGGCATCTGGGGCCAACGTCCTGACTTTC
TRBD1	14	.	TRBV7-9	TRBJ2-1	CASGGQGGYNEQFF	TGTGCCAGCGGGGGACAGGGAGGCTACAATGAGCAGTTCTTC
TRBD1	15	.	TRBV6-5	TRBJ1-5	CASSINRGHLQPQHF	TGTGCCAGCAGTATCAACAGGGGGCACCTTCAGCCCCAGCATTTT
.	15	few	TRBV7-6	TRBJ2-7	CASSPRPLSTYEQYF	TGTGCCAGCAGCCCGCGACCTCTATCTACCTACGAGCAGTACTTC
.	13	.	TRBV11-2	TRBJ1-2	CASSLDRSYGYTF	TGTGCCAGCAGCTTAGACAGAAGCTATGGCTACACCTTC
.	13	few	TRBV30	TRBJ2-7	CAWSTGPDYEQYF	TGTGCCTGGAGTACAGGGCCGGACTACGAGCAGTACTTC
.	13	.	TRBV2	TRBJ1-1	CASSEMAALEAFF	TGTGCCAGCAGTGAAATGGCGGCCCTTGAAGCTTTCTTT
.	15	.	TRBV7-2	TRBJ2-2	CASSPQGGGTGELFF	TGTGCCAGCAGCCCTCAGGGAGGGGGGACCGGGGAGCTGTTTTTT
.	12	.	TRBV29-1	TRBJ1-1	CSALHSNTEAFF	TGCAGCGCTTTACATAGTAACACTGAAGCTTTCTTT
TRBD1	15	once	TRBV11-3	TRBJ2-5	CASSFRTGVGETQYF	TGTGCCAGCAGCTTCAGGACAGGGGTCGGCGAGACCCAGTACTTC
.	12	few	TRBV27	TRBJ2-7	CASSLRRGEQYF	TGTGCCAGCAGTTTAAGGAGGGGGGAGCAGTACTTC
.	14	.	TRBV7-6	TRBJ1-6	CASSLDTGFSPLHF	TGTGCCAGCAGCTTAGACACAGGGTTCTCACCCCTCCACTTT
.	11	.	TRBV5-1	TRBJ2-5	CASSLRETQYF	TGCGCCAGCAGCTTGCGAGAGACCCAGTACTTC
.	14	.	TRBV7-3	TRBJ1-2	CASSLLGGPDGYTF	TGTGCCAGCAGCTTATTGGGGGGACCGGATGGCTACACCTTC
.	16	.	TRBV5-4	TRBJ2-3	CASSLGVGLRTDTQYF	TGTGCCAGCAGCTTGGGGGTAGGACTACGCACAGATACGCAGTATTTT
TRBD2	15	.	TRBV13	TRBJ2-5	CASSHGGGARETQYF	TGTGCCAGCAGCCACGGCGGGGGGGCCCGGGAGACCCAGTACTTC
.	16	.	TRBV4-3	TRBJ1-1	CASSQDRGSLNTEAFF	TGCGCCAGCAGCCAAGACCGAGGTTCACTGAACACTGAAGCTTTCTTT
.	14	.	TRBV5-1	TRBJ2-6	CASTDSSGANVLTF	TGCGCCAGCACGGACAGCAGTGGGGCCAACGTCCTGACTTTC